Following are 7 T cell receptor beta chains from one sample sequenced in a study of cytomegalovirus exposure and HLA in healthy donors. PCR amplification relied on 60 Vbeta primers (plus 13 Jbeta primers). Clones were sequenced by immunoSEQ multiplex PCR, and TCRdb holds only the in-frame ones, with some missing. The repertoire holds 230,000 or so clones, with 80% to 95% as singletons. Sequenced: PBMCs. The receptors here all came from a girl aged 2-10 years in good health and CMV-seronegative.

The V gene is TRBV6-5, the J gene TRBJ1-1, with 10 bases matching TRBD1. Germline V gene lookup returns CDR1 MNHEY and CDR2 SVGAGI. CDR3 length: 14 amino acids. With 2 bases clipped from V and 4 bases from J, the junction kept 1 base outside the gene matches. The CDR3 region is CASSYGTGATEAFF. CDR3 nucleotide sequence: TGTGCCAGCAGTTACGGGACAGGGGCCACTGAAGCTTTCTTT.

The V call is TRBV6-1, the J call TRBJ2-7, with D possibly TRBD1 on 6 matching bases. The CDR3 is 11 residues long. CDR1 MNHNS and CDR2 SASEGT come from the germline V gene. Trimming removed 11 bases at V and 2 bases at J, with 10 bases between. CDR3 bases: TGTGCCGGGGCAGGGGCCTACGAGCAGTACTTC. This gives the protein CAGAGAYEQYF.

The CDR3 DNA reads TGTGCCAGTAGTATGGGTAGGGGTTCCTACGAGCAGTACTTC. Encoded protein: CASSMGRGSYEQYF. This chain joins TRBV19 and TRBJ2-7; D is perhaps TRBD1 (5 bases). The CDR3 contains 14 residues. The germline V gene has CDR1 LNHDA and CDR2 SQIVND (reference sequence). V shed 3 bases and J shed 1 base, with 10 bases lying between them.

V usage is TRBV5-6 and J usage is TRBJ1-4; D is unclear. CDR1 is SGHDT and CDR2 is YYEEEE in the germline V gene. The CDR3 covers 15 residues. V was shortened by 1 base and J by 3 bases, with 10 bases between the two germline ends. The CDR3 protein is CASSLIDGSNEKLFF. The CDR3 coding sequence is TGTGCCAGCAGCTTGATCGACGGGTCTAATGAAAAACTGTTTTTT.

The chain is built from TRBV5-1 and TRBJ1-1; D possibly corresponds to TRBD1 (5 bases). The CDR3 totals 13 residues. With 5 bases removed from V and 1 base from J, the gap between germline ends came to 9 bases. The germline V gene encodes CDR1 SGHRS and CDR2 YFSETQ. The CDR3 protein is CASRVQGNTEAFF. In DNA, the CDR3 is TGCGCCAGCAGGGTTCAGGGGAACACTGAAGCTTTCTTT.

The chain has TRBV6-6 and TRBJ2-2; TRBD1 aligns across 8 bases. This CDR3 region has 15 residues. V was clipped by 4 bases and J by 4 bases; unmatched bases: 5. The germline CDR1 and CDR2 sequences are MNHNY and SVGAGI (reference sequence). For the CDR3, the DNA is TGTGCCAGCAGTTCACGGACAGGGACCACCGGGGAGCTGTTTTTT. This sequence encodes CASSSRTGTTGELFF.

The rearrangement links TRBV28 to TRBJ1-2, with 7 bases fitting TRBD1. There are 14 residues in the CDR3. The junction had 5 bases not matched to a gene; V was cut back by 3 bases and J by 4 bases. In germline, CDR1 is MDHEN, CDR2 SYDVKM. CDR3 in DNA: TGTGCCAGCAGTTTGGGACAGACCGCCTATGGCTACACCTTC. Protein sequence: CASSLGQTAYGYTF.